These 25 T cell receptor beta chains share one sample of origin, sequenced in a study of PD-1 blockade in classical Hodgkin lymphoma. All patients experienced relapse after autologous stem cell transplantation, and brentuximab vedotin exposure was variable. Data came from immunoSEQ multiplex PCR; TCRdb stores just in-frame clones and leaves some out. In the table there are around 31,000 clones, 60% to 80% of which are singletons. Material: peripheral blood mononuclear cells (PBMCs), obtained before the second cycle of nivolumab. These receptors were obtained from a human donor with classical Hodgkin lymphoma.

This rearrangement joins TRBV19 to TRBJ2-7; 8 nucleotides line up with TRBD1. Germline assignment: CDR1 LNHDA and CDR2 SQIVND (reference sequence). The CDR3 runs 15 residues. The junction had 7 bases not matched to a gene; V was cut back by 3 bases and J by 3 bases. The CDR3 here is CASSIKKDRVYEQYF. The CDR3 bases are TGTGCCAGTAGTATCAAAAAGGACAGGGTCTACGAGCAGTACTTC.

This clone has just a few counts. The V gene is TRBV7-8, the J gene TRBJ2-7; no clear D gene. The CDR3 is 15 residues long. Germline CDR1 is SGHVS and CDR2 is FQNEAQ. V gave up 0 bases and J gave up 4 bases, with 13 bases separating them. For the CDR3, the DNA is TGTGCCAGCAGCTTAGCGCTGGGCCTAACTTACGAGCAGTACTTC. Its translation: CASSLALGLTYEQYF.

The CDR3 region is CATSGGPVEQFF. The CDR3 nucleotides read TGTGCCACCTCGGGGGGGCCGGTTGAGCAGTTCTTC. V gene TRBV15 combines with J gene TRBJ2-1, with 8 bases fitting TRBD2. This CDR3 has 12 residues. Germline trimming cut 8 bases from V and 9 bases from J; bases unmatched to any gene: 6. Germline CDR1 is LNHNV and CDR2 is YYDKDF (reference sequence).

For the CDR3, the DNA is TGTGCCGGAAGGGTTTATCTTTTGGGCAATGAGCAGTTCTTC. Translation gives CAGRVYLLGNEQFF. The chain couples TRBV10-3 to TRBJ2-1; D remains unclear. CDR1 is ENHRY, CDR2 SYGVKD, per germline. Trimming stripped 11 bases from V and 6 bases from J, with 20 bases between. The CDR3 runs 14 residues.

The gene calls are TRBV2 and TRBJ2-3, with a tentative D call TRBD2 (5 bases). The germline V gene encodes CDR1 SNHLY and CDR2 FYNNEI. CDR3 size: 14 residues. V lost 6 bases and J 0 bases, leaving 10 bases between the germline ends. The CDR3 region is CASSQLASTDTQYF. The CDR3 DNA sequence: TGTGCCAGCAGCCAGCTAGCTAGCACAGATACGCAGTATTTT.

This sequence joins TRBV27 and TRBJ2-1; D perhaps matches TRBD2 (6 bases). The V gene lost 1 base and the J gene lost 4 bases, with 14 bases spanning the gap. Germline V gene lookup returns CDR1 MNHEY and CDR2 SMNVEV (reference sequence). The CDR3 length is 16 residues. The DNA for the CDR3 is TGTGCCAGCAGTTTATTTCCCAGGAGGGAGTACAATGAGCAGTTCTTC. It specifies CASSLFPRREYNEQFF.

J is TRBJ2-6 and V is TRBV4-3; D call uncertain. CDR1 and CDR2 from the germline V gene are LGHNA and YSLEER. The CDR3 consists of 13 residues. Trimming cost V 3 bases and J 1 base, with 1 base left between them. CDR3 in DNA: TGCGCCAGCAGCCATTCTGGGGCCAACGTCCTGACTTTC. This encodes CASSHSGANVLTF.

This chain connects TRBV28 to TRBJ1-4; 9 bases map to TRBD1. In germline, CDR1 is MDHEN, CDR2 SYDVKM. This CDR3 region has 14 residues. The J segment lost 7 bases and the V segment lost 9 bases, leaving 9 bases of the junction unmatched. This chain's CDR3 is CASRTGTGFEKLFF. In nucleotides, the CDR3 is TGTGCCAGTCGAACCGGGACAGGGTTTGAAAAACTGTTTTTT.

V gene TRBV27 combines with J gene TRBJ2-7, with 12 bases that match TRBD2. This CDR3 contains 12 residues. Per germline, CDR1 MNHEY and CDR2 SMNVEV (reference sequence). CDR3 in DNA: TGTGCGTCGACTAGCGGGAGTAGCGAGCAGTACTTC. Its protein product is CASTSGSSEQYF.

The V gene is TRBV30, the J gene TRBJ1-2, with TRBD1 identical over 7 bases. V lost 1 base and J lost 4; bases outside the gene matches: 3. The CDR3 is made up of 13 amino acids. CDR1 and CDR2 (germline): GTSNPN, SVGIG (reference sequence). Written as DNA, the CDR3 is TGTGCCTGGAGTGCCACAGGGGTCTATGGCTACACCTTC. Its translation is CAWSATGVYGYTF.

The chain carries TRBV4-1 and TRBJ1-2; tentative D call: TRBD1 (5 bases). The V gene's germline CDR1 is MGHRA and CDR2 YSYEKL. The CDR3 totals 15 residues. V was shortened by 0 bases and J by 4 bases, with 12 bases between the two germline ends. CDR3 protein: CASSQEGPQPYGYTF. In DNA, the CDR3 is TGCGCCAGCAGCCAAGAGGGACCCCAACCCTATGGCTACACCTTC.

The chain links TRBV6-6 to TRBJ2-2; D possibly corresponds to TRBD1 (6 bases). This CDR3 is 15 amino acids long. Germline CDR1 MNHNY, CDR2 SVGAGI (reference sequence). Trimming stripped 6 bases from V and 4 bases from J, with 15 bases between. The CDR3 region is CASSKSRDITGELFF. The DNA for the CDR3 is TGTGCCAGCAGCAAGTCCCGGGACATCACCGGGGAGCTGTTTTTT.

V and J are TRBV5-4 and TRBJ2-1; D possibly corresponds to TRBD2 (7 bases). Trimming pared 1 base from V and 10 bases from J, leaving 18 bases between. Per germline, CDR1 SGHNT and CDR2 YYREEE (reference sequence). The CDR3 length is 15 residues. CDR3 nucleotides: TGTGCCAGCAGCTTGAAGGGGGTTGGGAGGGTAGAGCAGTTCTTC. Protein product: CASSLKGVGRVEQFF. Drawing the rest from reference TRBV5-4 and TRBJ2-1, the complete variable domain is ETGVTQSPTHLIKTRGQQVTLRCSSQSGHNTVSWYQQALGQGPQFIFQYYREEENGRGNFPPRFSGLQFPNYSSELNVNALELDDSALYLCASSLKGVGRVEQFFGPGTRLTVL.

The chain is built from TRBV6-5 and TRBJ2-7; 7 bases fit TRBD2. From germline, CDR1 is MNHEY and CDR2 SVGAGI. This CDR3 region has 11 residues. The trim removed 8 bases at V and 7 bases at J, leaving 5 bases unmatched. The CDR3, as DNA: TGTGCCAGCCTGGGGAGGGATGAGCAGTACTTC. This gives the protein CASLGRDEQYF.

The CDR3 here is CAISRLAGGGNEQFF. CDR3 in DNA: TGTGCCATCAGTAGACTAGCGGGAGGGGGGAATGAGCAGTTCTTC. The chain combines TRBV10-3 with TRBJ2-1; 14 bases are a match to TRBD2. Per the germline V gene, CDR1 is ENHRY and CDR2 is SYGVKD. The CDR3 is 15 amino acids. The ends lost 5 bases at V and 7 bases at J; junction bases unmatched: 4.

The CDR3 is CASSASGNTDTQYF. Written as DNA, the CDR3 is TGTGCCAGCAGTGCCAGCGGTAACACAGATACGCAGTATTTT. J is TRBJ2-3 and V is TRBV28, with D maybe TRBD2 (5 bases). This CDR3 is 14 amino acids long. Between the trimmed V and J ends, which lost 5 bases and 2 bases, there was a span of 11 bases. Germline V lookup: CDR1 MDHEN, CDR2 SYDVKM.

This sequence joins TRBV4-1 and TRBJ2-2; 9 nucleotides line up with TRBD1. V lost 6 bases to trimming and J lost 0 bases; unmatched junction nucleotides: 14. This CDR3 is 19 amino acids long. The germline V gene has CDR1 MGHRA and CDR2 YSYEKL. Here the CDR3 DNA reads TGCGCCAGCAGTTCCGGGGACAGGGTCCTCCCCCCGAACACCGGGGAGCTGTTTTTT. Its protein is CASSSGDRVLPPNTGELFF.

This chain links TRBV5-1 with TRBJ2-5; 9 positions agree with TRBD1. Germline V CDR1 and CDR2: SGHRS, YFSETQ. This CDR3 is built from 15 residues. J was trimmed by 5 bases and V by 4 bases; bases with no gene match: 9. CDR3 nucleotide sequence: TGCGCCAGCAGCCCCTCTGGACAGGGGACGGAGACCCAGTACTTC. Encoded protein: CASSPSGQGTETQYF.

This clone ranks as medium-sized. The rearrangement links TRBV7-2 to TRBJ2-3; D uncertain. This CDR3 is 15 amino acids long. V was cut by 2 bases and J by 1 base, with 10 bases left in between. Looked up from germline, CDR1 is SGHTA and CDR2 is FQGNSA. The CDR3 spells CASSLFKSGTDTQYF. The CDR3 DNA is TGTGCCAGCAGCTTATTTAAGAGCGGCACAGATACGCAGTATTTT.

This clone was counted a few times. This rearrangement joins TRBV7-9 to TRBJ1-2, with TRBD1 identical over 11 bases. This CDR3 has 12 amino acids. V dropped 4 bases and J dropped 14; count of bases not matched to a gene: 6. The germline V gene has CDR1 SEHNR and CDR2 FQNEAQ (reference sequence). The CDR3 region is CASSYTGTGGTF. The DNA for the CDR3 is TGTGCCAGCAGCTACACAGGGACAGGGGGGACCTTC.

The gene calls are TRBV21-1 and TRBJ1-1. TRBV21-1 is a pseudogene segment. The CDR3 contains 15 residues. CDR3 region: CASSKDGEMNTEAFF. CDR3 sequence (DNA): TGTGCCAGCAGCAAAGATGGGGAGATGAACACTGAAGCTTTCTTT.

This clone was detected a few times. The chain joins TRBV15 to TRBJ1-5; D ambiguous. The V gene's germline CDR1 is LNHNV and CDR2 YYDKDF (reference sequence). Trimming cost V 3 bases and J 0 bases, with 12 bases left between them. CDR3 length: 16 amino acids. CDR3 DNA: TGTGCCACCAGCAGGGATCGCCGGGATAGCAATCAGCCCCAGCATTTT. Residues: CATSRDRRDSNQPQHF. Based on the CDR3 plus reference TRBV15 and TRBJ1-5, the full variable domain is DAMVIQNPRYQVTQFGKPVTLSCSQTLNHNVMYWYQQKSSQAPKLLFHYYDKDFNNEADTPDNFQSRRPNTSFCFLDIRSPGLGDTAMYLCATSRDRRDSNQPQHFGDGTRLSIL.

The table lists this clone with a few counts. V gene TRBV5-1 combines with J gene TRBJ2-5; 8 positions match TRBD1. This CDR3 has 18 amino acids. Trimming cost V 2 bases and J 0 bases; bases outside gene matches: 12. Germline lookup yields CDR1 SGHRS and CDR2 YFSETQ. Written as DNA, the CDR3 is TGCGCCAGCAGCTTTGGACAGGGAGGCCCTGAGTACCAAGAGACCCAGTACTTC. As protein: CASSFGQGGPEYQETQYF.

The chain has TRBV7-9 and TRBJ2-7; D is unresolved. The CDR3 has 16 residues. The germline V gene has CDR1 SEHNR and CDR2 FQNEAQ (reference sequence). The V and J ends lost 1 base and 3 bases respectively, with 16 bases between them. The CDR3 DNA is TGTGCCAGCAGCTTAGTGGGGTTCATGGCTCACTACGAGCAGTACTTC. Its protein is CASSLVGFMAHYEQYF.

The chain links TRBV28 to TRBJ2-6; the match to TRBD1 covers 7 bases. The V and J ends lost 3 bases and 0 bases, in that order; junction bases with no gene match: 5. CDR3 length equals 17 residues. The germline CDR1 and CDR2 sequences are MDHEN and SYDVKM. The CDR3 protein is CASSFRTGISGANVLTF. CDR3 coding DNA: TGTGCCAGCAGTTTTCGGACAGGAATCTCTGGGGCCAACGTCCTGACTTTC. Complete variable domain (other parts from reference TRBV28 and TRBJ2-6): DVKVTQSSRYLVKRTGEKVFLECVQDMDHENMFWYRQDPGLGLRLIYFSYDVKMKEKGDIPEGYSVSREKKERFSLILESASTNQTSMYLCASSFRTGISGANVLTFGAGSRLTVL.